Listed here are 3 T cell receptor beta chains from one sample, sequenced in a study of blood T cell repertoires in COVID-19. Measured with immunoSEQ multiplex PCR; TCRdb has only the in-frame clones, and not every one. Of under 200,000 clones listed, about 88% are singletons. The sample was peripheral blood. Every receptor here comes from a man aged 55-75 years with acute or convalescent COVID-19.

The rearrangement links TRBV6-5 to TRBJ1-1, with 8 positions matching TRBD1. The CDR3 has 14 residues. The germline CDR1 and CDR2 sequences are MNHEY and SVGAGI. V trimming: 4 bases; J trimming: 5 bases; junction bases outside the gene matches: 6. CDR3 loop: CASSSGQATTEAFF. The CDR3 region has the DNA TGTGCCAGCAGTTCGGGACAGGCCACAACTGAAGCTTTCTTT.

Of note for this clone: This sample includes further DNA sequences coding for the same CDR3. This sequence joins TRBV19 and TRBJ1-1; D uncertain. Trimming shortened V by 3 bases and J by 1 base, and 6 bases separated the two germline ends. The CDR3 has 13 amino acids. Germline CDR1 LNHDA, CDR2 SQIVND (reference sequence). The DNA of the CDR3 is TGTGCCAGTAGTATTGTCAAGAACACTGAAGCTTTCTTT. Residues: CASSIVKNTEAFF.

The chain combines TRBV6-5 with TRBJ2-2, with D possibly TRBD1 on 5 matching bases. The V end was cut by 6 bases, the J end by 7 bases, with 12 bases between. CDR1 and CDR2 (germline): MNHEY, SVGAGI. The CDR3 covers 13 residues. The CDR3 nucleotides read TGTGCCAGCAGAAAAGGGGTTGGCGGGGAGCTGTTTTTT. Translating it yields CASRKGVGGELFF.